This T cell receptor beta chain was captured by sequencing in a study of STAT3 mutations in large granular lymphocyte leukemia. Study-wide context: More than half of T-LGLL patients received immunosuppressive therapy. General observations from the study: In some patients, a small highly pathogenic clone possibly went undetected. In about 30% of the 18 patients, new TCR clonotypes emerged after therapy. Every T-LGLL patient had at least one immunodominant TCRbeta clonotype.

Libraries were prepared by immunoSEQ multiplex PCR; TCRdb keeps only in-frame clonotypes and omits some of them. This sample carries around 30,000 clones, approximately 86% of them seen once, and the ten largest clones take roughly an eighth. As to this clone: The target antigen is unknown.

This sequence originates from a man in his 60s with T-cell large granular lymphocyte leukemia. Some clones in this sample may be carry-over from other donors' samples. The sequenced sample was peripheral blood mononuclear cells.

The CDR3 region has the DNA TGCGCCAGCAGCCAAGAATTTGGGTGGCTAGCGGGAGGAAATGAGCAGTTCTTC. Protein: CASSQEFGWLAGGNEQFF. The chain uses TRBV4-3 and TRBJ2-1; TRBD2 agrees at 11 bases. Unmatched junction bases numbered 11, after V lost 0 bases and J lost 7 bases. This CDR3 spans 18 amino acids. Germline-derived CDR1 and CDR2 are LGHNA and YSLEER.